This entry concerns a single T cell receptor (beta chain). The data derive from a study of T cell changes during pregnancy in multiple sclerosis. CDR1 is MDHEN and CDR2 is SYDVKM in the germline V gene. V shed 3 bases and J shed 3 bases, with 15 bases lying between them. This CDR3 contains 16 residues. The repertoire was sequenced with immunoSEQ multiplex PCR; TCRdb's copy has only in-frame clones and lacks some. In the table there are about 21,000 clones, about nine tenths of which are singletons. The receptor was isolated from a female donor in good health, enrolled as a control in a pregnancy study. The gene calls are TRBV28 and TRBJ2-1; D is possibly TRBD2 (5 bases). Sequencing used CD8+ T cells from peripheral blood mononuclear cells, obtained in the second trimester of pregnancy. As DNA, the CDR3 is TGTGCCAGCAGTTTCGAGGGTCCCTCGTTCTACAATGAGCAGTTCTTC. Translation: CASSFEGPSFYNEQFF.